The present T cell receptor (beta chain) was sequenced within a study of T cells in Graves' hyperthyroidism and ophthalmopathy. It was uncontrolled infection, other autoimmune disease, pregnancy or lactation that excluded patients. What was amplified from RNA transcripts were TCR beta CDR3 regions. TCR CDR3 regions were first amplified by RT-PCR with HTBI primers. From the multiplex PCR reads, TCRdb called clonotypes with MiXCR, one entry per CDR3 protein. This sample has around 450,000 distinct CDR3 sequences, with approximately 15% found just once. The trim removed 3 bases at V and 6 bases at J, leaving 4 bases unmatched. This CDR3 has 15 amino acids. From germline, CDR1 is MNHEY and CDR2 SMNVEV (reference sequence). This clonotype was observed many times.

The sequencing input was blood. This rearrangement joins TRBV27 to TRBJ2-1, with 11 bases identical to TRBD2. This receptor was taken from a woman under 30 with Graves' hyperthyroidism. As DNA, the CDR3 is TGTGCCAGCAGTTTCATTAGCGGGGGGGCCAATGAGCAGTTCTTC. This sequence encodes CASSFISGGANEQFF.